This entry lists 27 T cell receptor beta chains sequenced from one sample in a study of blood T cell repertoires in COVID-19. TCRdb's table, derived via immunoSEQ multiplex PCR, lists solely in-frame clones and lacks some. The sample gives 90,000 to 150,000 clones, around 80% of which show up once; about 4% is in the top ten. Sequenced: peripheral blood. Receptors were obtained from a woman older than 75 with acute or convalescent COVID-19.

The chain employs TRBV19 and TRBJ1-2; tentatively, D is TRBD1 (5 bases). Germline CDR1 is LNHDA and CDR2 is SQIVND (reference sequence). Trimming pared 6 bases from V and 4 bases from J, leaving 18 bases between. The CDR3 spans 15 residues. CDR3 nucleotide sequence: TGTGCCAGTAGCTCTCAGAGGGGAGGATCCTATGGCTACACCTTC. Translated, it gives CASSSQRGGSYGYTF. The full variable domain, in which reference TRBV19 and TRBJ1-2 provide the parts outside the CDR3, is DGGITQSPKYLFRKEGQNVTLSCEQNLNHDAMYWYRQDPGQGLRLIYYSQIVNDFQKGDIAEGYSVSREKKESFPLTVTSAQKNPTAFYLCASSSQRGGSYGYTFGSGTRLTVV.

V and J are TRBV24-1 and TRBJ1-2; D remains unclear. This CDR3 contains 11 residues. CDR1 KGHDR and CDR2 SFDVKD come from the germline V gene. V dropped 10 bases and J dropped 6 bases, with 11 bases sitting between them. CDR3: CATPQQDGYTF. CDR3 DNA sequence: TGTGCCACTCCCCAGCAGGATGGCTACACCTTC.

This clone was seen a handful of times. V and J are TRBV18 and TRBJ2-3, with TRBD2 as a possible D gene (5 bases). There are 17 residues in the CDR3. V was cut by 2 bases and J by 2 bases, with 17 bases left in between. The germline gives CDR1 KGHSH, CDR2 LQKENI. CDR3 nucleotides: TGTGCCAGCTCACCAAACGCCCCGGACTTAAACACAGATACGCAGTATTTT. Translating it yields CASSPNAPDLNTDTQYF.

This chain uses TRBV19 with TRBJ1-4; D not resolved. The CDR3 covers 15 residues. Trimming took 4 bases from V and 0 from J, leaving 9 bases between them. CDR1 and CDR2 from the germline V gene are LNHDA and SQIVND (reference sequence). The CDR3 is CASSTQVATNEKLFF. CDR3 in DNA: TGTGCCAGTAGTACCCAGGTTGCAACTAATGAAAAACTGTTTTTT. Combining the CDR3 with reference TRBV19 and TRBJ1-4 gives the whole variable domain DGGITQSPKYLFRKEGQNVTLSCEQNLNHDAMYWYRQDPGQGLRLIYYSQIVNDFQKGDIAEGYSVSREKKESFPLTVTSAQKNPTAFYLCASSTQVATNEKLFFGSGTQLSVL.

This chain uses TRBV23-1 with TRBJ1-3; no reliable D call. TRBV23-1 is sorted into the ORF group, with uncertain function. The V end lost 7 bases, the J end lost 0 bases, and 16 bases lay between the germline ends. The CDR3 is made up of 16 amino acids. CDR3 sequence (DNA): TGCGCCAGCACCCCAACACCAAACCTCTCTGGAAACACCATATATTTT. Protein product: CASTPTPNLSGNTIYF.

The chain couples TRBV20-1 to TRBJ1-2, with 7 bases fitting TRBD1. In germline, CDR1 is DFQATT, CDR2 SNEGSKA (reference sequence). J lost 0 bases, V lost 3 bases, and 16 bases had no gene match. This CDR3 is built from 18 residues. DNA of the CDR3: TGCAGTGCTAGTTTTTTTGGTCCCCCGGGACAGTCTAACTATGGCTACACCTTC. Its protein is CSASFFGPPGQSNYGYTF.

The CDR3 region is CASSPQAGGNTDTQYF. The CDR3 DNA is TGTGCCAGTAGTCCTCAAGCGGGAGGAAACACAGATACGCAGTATTTT. The chain is built from TRBV19 and TRBJ2-3; the match to TRBD2 covers 9 bases. With V trimmed by 5 bases and J by 2 bases, 8 bases remained unmatched. In germline, CDR1 is LNHDA, CDR2 SQIVND (reference sequence). The CDR3 has 16 residues.

The CDR3 DNA reads as TGCGCCAGATACCGGGGTAGCTCCTACGAGCAGTACTTC. Translation gives CARYRGSSYEQYF. The gene calls are TRBV23-1 and TRBJ2-7; D perhaps matches TRBD2 (5 bases). TRBV23-1 is an open reading frame whose function is uncertain. V was clipped by 9 bases and J by 0 bases, with 12 bases between them. The CDR3 length is 13 residues.

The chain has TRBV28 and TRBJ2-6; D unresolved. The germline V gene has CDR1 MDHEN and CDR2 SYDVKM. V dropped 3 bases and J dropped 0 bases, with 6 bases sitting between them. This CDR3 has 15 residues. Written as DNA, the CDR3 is TGTGCCAGCAGTTTGCCGGGCTCTGGGGCCAACGTCCTGACTTTC. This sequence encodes CASSLPGSGANVLTF.

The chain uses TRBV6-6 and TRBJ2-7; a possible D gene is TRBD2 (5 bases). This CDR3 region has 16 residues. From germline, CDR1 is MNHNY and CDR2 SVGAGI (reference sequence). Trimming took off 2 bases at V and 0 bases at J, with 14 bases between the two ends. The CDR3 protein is CASSYRELTSSYEQYF. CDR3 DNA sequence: TGTGCCAGCAGTTACAGGGAGCTTACGAGCTCCTACGAGCAGTACTTC.

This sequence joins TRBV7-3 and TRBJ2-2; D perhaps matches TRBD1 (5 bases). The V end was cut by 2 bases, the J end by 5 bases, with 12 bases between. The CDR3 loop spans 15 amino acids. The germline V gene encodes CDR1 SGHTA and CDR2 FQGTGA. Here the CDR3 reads CASSLESGWTGELFF. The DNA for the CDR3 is TGTGCCAGCAGCTTAGAGTCAGGGTGGACCGGGGAGCTGTTTTTT.

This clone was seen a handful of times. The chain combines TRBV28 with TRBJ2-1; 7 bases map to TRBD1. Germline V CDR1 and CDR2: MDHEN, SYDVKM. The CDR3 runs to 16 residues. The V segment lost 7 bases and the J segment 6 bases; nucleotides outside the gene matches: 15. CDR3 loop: CASTVTGFRSGNEQFF. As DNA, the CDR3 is TGTGCCAGCACCGTGACAGGGTTTCGTTCCGGCAATGAGCAGTTCTTC.

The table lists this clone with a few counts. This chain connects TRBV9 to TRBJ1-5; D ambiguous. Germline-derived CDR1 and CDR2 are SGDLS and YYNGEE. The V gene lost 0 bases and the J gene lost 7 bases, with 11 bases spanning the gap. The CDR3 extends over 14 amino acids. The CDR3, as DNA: TGTGCCAGCAGCGTAGCCCTACAGAGACAGCCCCAGCATTTT. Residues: CASSVALQRQPQHF.

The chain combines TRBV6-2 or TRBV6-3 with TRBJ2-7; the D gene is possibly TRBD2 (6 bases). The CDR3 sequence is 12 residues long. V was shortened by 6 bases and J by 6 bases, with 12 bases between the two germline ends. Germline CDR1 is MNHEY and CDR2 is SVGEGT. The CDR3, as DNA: TGTGCCAGCAGCCTGGACTACTCCGAGCAGTACTTC. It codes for CASSLDYSEQYF.

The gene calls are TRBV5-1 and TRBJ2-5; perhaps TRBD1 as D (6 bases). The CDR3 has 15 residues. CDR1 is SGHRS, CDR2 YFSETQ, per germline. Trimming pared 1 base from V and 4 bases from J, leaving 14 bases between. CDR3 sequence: CASSLQGGQSETQYF. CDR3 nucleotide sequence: TGCGCCAGCAGCTTGCAAGGAGGACAGTCAGAGACCCAGTACTTC.

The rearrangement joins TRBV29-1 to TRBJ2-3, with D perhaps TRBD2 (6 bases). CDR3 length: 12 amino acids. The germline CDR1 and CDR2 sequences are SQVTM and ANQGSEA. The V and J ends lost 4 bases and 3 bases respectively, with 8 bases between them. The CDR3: CSVVGGTDTQYF. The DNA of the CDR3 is TGCAGCGTTGTGGGGGGAACAGATACGCAGTATTTT.

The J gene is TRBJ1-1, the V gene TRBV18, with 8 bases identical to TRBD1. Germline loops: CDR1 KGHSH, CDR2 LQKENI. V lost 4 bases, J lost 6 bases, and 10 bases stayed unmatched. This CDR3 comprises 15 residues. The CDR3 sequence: CASSRQGRVVAEAFF. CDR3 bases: TGTGCCAGCTCACGACAGGGGAGGGTGGTCGCTGAAGCTTTCTTT.

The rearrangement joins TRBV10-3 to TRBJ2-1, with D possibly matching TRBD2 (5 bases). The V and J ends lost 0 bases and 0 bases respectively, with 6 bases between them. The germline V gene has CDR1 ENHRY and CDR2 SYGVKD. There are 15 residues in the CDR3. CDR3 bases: TGTGCCATCAGTGAGTCGAGGGCCTCCTACAATGAGCAGTTCTTC. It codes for CAISESRASYNEQFF.

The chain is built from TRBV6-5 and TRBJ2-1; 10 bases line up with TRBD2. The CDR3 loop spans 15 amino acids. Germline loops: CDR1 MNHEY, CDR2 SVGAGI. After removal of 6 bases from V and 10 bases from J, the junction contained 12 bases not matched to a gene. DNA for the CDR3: TGTGCCAGCAGACCTAGGACTAGCGGAGGGGAGGAGCAGTTCTTC. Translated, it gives CASRPRTSGGEEQFF.

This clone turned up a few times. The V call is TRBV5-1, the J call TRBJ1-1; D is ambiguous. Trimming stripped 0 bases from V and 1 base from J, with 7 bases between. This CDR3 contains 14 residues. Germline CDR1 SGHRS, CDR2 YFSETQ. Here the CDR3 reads CASSLAPGNTEAFF. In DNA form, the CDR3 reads TGCGCCAGCAGCTTGGCCCCGGGGAACACTGAAGCTTTCTTT.

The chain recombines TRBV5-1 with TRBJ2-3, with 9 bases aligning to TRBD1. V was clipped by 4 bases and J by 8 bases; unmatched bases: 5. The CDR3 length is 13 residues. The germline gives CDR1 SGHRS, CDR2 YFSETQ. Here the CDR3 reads CASSRDREGTQYF. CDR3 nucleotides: TGCGCCAGCAGCCGGGACAGGGAGGGTACGCAGTATTTT.

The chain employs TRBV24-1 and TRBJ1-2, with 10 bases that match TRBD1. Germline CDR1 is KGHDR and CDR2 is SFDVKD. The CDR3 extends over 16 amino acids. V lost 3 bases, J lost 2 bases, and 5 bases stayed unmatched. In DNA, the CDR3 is TGTGCCACCAGTGATCCCCCGGGACAGGGGAACTATGGCTACACCTTC. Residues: CATSDPPGQGNYGYTF.

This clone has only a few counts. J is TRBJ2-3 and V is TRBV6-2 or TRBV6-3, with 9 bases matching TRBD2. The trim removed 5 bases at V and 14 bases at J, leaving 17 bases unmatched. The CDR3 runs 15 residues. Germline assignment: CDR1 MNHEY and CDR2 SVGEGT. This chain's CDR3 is CASSPGGSSGVGRYF. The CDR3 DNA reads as TGTGCCAGCAGTCCCGGAGGGTCTAGCGGGGTCGGGCGGTATTTT.

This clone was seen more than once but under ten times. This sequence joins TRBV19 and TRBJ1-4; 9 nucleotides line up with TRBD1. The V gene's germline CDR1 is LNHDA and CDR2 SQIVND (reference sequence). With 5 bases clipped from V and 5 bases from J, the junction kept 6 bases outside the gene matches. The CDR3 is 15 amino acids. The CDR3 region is CASSAPGQGNEKLFF. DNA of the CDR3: TGTGCCAGTAGTGCCCCGGGACAGGGAAATGAAAAACTGTTTTTT.

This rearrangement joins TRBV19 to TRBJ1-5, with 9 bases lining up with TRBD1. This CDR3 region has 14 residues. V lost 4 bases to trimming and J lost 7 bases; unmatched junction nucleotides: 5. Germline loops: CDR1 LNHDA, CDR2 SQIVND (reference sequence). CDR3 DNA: TGTGCCAGTAGTAACAGGGGGCTCGAACAGCCCCAGCATTTT. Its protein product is CASSNRGLEQPQHF.

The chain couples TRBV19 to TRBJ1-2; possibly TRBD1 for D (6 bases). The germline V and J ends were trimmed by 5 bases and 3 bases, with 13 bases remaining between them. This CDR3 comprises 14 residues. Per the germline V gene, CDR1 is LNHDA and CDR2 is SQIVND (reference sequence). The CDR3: CASSFPQGHYGYTF. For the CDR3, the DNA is TGTGCCAGTAGTTTCCCACAGGGTCACTATGGCTACACCTTC.

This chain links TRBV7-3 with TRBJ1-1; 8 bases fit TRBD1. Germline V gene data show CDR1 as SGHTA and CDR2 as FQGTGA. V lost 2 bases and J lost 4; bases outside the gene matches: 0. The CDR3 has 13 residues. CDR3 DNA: TGTGCCAGCAGCTTACAGGGGGCCACTGAAGCTTTCTTT. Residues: CASSLQGATEAFF.